What follows describes a single T cell receptor (beta chain). The specificity of this receptor is unknown. Per-base qualities were not stored, and no clone one base away is much larger. The data derive from a study of blood T cell repertoires in COVID-19 (dated by TCRdb to 2018 to 2020). Context from the whole study: Samples from collaborators originated in the United States, Italy and Spain and spanned both the acute and convalescent phases of COVID-19. The dataset comprised deeply sampled blood TCRbeta repertoires from subjects exposed to, actively infected with, or recovered from COVID-19. The prospective study material was composed of cDNA or gDNA derived from T cells, B-cell-depleted T cells, or PBMCs. The sample metadata nearly always contained a de-identified subject ID, COVID-19 status, age in years and sex. Where HLA class I and class II types were available, the types were taken from metadata supplied by the sample provider, not from assay-based typing. The repertoires were made available in a free public database intended to serve as a resource for research on the immune response to SARS-CoV-2. The samples were drawn from two sources: the first 160 participants of the ongoing ImmuneRACE study, and fewer than 1,500 subjects contributed by 6 global collaborators.

One collaborating source in Seattle enrolled patients during active infection and followed them longitudinally through the course of disease. Whole blood was collected in K2EDTA tubes by collaborating institutions according to the institutions' own protocols. Collaborator samples were shipped for TCRbeta analysis as frozen whole blood, isolated PBMCs, or DNA extracted from either sample type. The immunoSEQ Assay, a bias-controlled multiplex PCR, was used to amplify TCRbeta CDR3 regions from genomic DNA. For the original study's pipeline: Within the assay, amplification of reference gene primers was used to estimate how many nucleated cells each sample contained. Sequence reads were collapsed and filtered to measure the absolute abundance of every unique TCRbeta CDR3 rearrangement. For each sample, productive Simpson clonality was calculated by taking the square root of Simpson's diversity index across productive rearrangements. The table was pulled from immuneACCESS by TCRdb, which kept in-frame rearrangements only. Such tables lose some clones; where checked, under half of the loss comes from unresolved V genes, and the rest has no known cause. V and J calls and clone size are copied from that table; D and trimming were computed from the DNA. In this sample the table shows about 280,000 clones, 75% to 90% of which occur a single time. The top ten clonotypes cover roughly 13% of the sample.

General study outcomes and caveats: The quantity of clinical and demographic metadata differed by source and by participant and was supplied without curation.

Its CDR3 holds 15 amino acids, cysteine through phenylalanine. The retained sequence is limited to the CDR3, 45 bases, with the frame set at the first base. Looking up the germline V gene (reference sequence) yields CDR1 LNHDA and CDR2 SQIVND. The V end gives up 6 bases and the J end 5 bases, leaving 6 bases in the junction not matched to a gene. The chain uses TRBV19 and TRBJ2-3; the central 12 bases match TRBD2. The receptor was derived from a woman in her 70s with COVID-19, enrolled during active disease. Sample: peripheral blood. The CDR3 has the sequence CASRTSGGSGDTQYF. The sequenced DNA is TGTGCCAGTAGGACTAGCGGGGGTTCCGGAGATACGCAGTATTTT.